One sample yielded the 13 T cell receptor beta chains listed below, sequenced in a study of read filtering for tumor transcriptome and immune sequencing (dated by TCRdb to 2020 to 2021). Sequencing was carried out with an Illumina HiSeq 4000. TCR libraries were constructed from roughly 400 ng RNA using the Immunoverse kit, and molecular barcoded adaptors covering alpha/delta and beta/gamma chains were employed. The raw public data were reprocessed by TCRdb itself: fastp quality trimming at Q25, MiXCR clonotype calling, in-frame beta chains only. Each entry merges the rows of one CDR3 protein and shows their most common DNA and genes. In this sample the table shows around 65,000 distinct CDR3 sequences, roughly 18% of which occur a single time. Under 13% of the sample is in the top ten clones. The sequencing sample was made of a population of CD138-negative cells sorted from bone marrow. In the paper's terms, the cell subset or site label means: bone marrow mononuclear cells depleted of CD138+ plasma/myeloma cells by negative magnetic selection. The origin of the receptors is a donor aged 40 or over with multiple myeloma.

Concerning this clonotype itself: A junction end diverges from the germline sequence, so it may reflect a read error. The chain uses TRBV7-8 and TRBJ1-5, with unresolved D. Looked up from germline, CDR1 is SGHVS and CDR2 is FQNEAQ. This CDR3 has 13 amino acids. CDR3 in amino acids: CASRDHSDQPQHF. The CDR3 nucleotides read TGTGCCAGCAGGGATCATAGCGATCAGCCCCAGCATTTT.

On this clonotype itself: Sequence at one end of the junction differs from germline and may be a read error. The chain links TRBV5-1 to TRBJ2-3; 7 bases agree with TRBD1. The V gene's germline CDR1 is SGHRS and CDR2 YFSETQ. The CDR3 is made up of 15 amino acids. The CDR3 loop is CASSLYDRDTDTQYF. As DNA, the CDR3 is TGCGCCAGCAGCTTGTACGACAGGGACACAGACACGCAGTATTTT.

There are many counts of this clonotype. The J gene is TRBJ2-5, the V gene TRBV7-9; TRBD2 agrees at 8 bases. Germline CDR1 and CDR2: SEHNR and FQNEAQ (reference sequence). J lost 1 base, V lost 5 bases, and 0 bases had no gene match. This CDR3 region has 13 residues. CDR3 sequence: CASSGTSQETQYF. The CDR3 bases are TGTGCCAGCAGCGGGACTAGCCAAGAGACCCAGTACTTC.

Within the sample, this clonotype is medium-sized (0.01 to 0.1%). The genes are TRBV6-5 and TRBJ1-1, with 9 bases that match TRBD1. Germline V gene lookup returns CDR1 MNHEY and CDR2 SVGAGI. The CDR3 covers 15 residues. The J segment lost 4 bases and the V segment lost 6 bases, leaving 9 bases of the junction unmatched. The CDR3 protein is CASRLTGGSITEAFF. The CDR3 DNA reads TGTGCCAGCAGACTGACAGGGGGAAGTATCACTGAAGCTTTCTTT.

As for this clonotype: A much larger clone is a single base away; this may be a read error. This chain uses TRBV4-1 with TRBJ2-7; 12 nucleotides match TRBD2. CDR3 length: 15 residues. Trimming removed 1 base from V and 9 bases from J; junction bases left unmatched: 7. The germline V gene encodes CDR1 MGHRA and CDR2 YSYEKL. CDR3 residues: CASSQGLAGASGQYF. CDR3 nucleotides: TGCGCCAGCAGCCAAGGACTAGCGGGAGCTTCCGGGCAGTACTTC.

This clonotype was seen ten or more times. The genes are TRBV11-2 and TRBJ2-2; D might be TRBD1 (6 bases). V lost 5 bases, J lost 1 base, and 11 bases lay in between. This CDR3 has 15 amino acids. Germline lookup yields CDR1 SGHAT and CDR2 FQNNGV. CDR3: CASSPLTGNTGELFF. The DNA of the CDR3 is TGTGCCAGCAGCCCACTGACAGGGAACACCGGGGAGCTGTTTTTT.

In its sample, this clonotype was seen many times. The chain recombines TRBV28 with TRBJ2-6; no clear D gene. V gave up 5 bases and J gave up 12 bases, with 8 bases separating them. The germline V gene encodes CDR1 MDHEN and CDR2 SYDVKM. There are 11 residues in the CDR3. This chain's CDR3 is CASSIGRVLTF. CDR3 DNA: TGTGCCAGCAGTATCGGGCGCGTCCTGACTTTC.

This clonotype has only a few counts. V is TRBV20-1 and J is TRBJ1-5; D uncertain. Germline loops: CDR1 DFQATT, CDR2 SNEGSKA (reference sequence). This CDR3 region has 15 residues. The germline V and J ends were trimmed by 0 bases and 5 bases, with 14 bases remaining between them. As DNA, the CDR3 is TGCAGTGCTAGAGAGGGGTGGGGAAGTGATCAGCCCCAGCATTTT. It encodes CSAREGWGSDQPQHF.

This clonotype has ten or more counts. The chain joins TRBV14 to TRBJ2-1, with D hard to call. The germline V gene encodes CDR1 SGHDN and CDR2 FVKESK. This CDR3 contains 13 residues. Trimming shortened V by 0 bases and J by 11 bases, and 11 bases separated the two germline ends. In DNA, the CDR3 is TGTGCCAGCAGCCAAGATTTGACCCTGAAGCAGTTCTTC. It translates to CASSQDLTLKQFF.

This clonotype appeared many times. The chain is built from TRBV5-6 and TRBJ2-1, with D unresolved. Germline CDR1 SGHDT, CDR2 YYEEEE. The CDR3 totals 11 residues. V was shortened by 0 bases and J by 11 bases, with 6 bases between the two germline ends. Written as DNA, the CDR3 is TGTGCCAGCAGCTTGGAACAGAAGCAGTTCTTC. This codes for CASSLEQKQFF.

This clonotype has a count of ten or more. The J gene is TRBJ2-2, the V gene TRBV5-6; TRBD2 is a possible D gene (6 bases). In germline, CDR1 is SGHDT, CDR2 YYEEEE. The V end lost 4 bases, the J end lost 0 bases, and 16 bases lay between the germline ends. The CDR3 covers 17 residues. This chain's CDR3 is CASSAFERVTNTGELFF. The CDR3 region has the DNA TGTGCCAGCAGCGCCTTTGAGCGGGTAACGAACACCGGGGAGCTGTTTTTT.

Many counts were recorded for this clonotype. The chain has TRBV2 and TRBJ1-5; no definite D call. V lost 7 bases and J 1 base, leaving 8 bases between the germline ends. The germline V gene encodes CDR1 SNHLY and CDR2 FYNNEI. The CDR3 totals 13 residues. CDR3 region: CASKPGSNQPQHF. As DNA, the CDR3 is TGTGCCAGCAAGCCCGGCAGCAATCAGCCCCAGCATTTT. The full variable domain, in which reference TRBV2 and TRBJ1-5 provide the parts outside the CDR3, is EPEVTQTPSHQVTQMGQEVILRCVPISNHLYFYWYRQILGQKVEFLVSFYNNEISEKSEIFDDQFSVERPDGSNFTLKIRSTKLEDSAMYFCASKPGSNQPQHFGDGTRLSIL.

This clonotype was recorded at least ten times. The genes are TRBV20-1 and TRBJ2-7, with TRBD2 matching 13 bases. Trimming took 3 bases from V and 4 from J; bases not matched to a gene: 9. This CDR3 contains 16 residues. Germline loops: CDR1 DFQATT, CDR2 SNEGSKA (reference sequence). The CDR3 DNA follows: TGCAGTGCTAGGGACGGGGGACTAGCGGGGATTTACGAGCAGTACTTC. It codes for CSARDGGLAGIYEQYF.